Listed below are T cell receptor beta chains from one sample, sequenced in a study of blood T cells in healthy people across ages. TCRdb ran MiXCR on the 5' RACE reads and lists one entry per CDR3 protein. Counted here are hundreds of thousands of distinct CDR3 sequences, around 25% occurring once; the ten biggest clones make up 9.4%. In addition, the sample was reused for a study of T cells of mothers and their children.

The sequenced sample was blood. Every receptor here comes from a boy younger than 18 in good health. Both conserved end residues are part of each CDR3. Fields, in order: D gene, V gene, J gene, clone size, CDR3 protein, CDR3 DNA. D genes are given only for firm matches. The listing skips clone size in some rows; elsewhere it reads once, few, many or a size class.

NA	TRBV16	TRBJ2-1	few	CASSCSMDEQFF	TGTGCCAGCAGTTGCAGCATGGATGAGCAGTTCTTC
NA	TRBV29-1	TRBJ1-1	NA	CSCEGNTEAFF	TGCAGCTGTGAGGGGAACACTGAAGCTTTCTTT
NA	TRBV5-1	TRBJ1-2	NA	CASSLGSGNEVYGYTF	TGCGCCAGCAGCCTGGGGAGCGGGAATGAAGTCTATGGCTACACCTTC
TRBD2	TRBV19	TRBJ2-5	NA	CASSYGGGDQETQYF	TGTGCCAGTAGCTATGGCGGGGGGGACCAAGAGACCCAGTACTTC
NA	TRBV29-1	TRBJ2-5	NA	CSVDRQAQETQYF	TGCAGCGTTGATCGCCAGGCCCAAGAGACCCAGTACTTC
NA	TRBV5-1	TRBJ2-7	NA	CASRSRDTAYEQYF	TGCGCCAGCAGGAGCCGGGACACAGCCTACGAGCAGTACTTC
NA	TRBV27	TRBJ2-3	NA	CASSPILGADTQYF	TGTGCCAGCAGTCCCATACTAGGAGCAGATACGCAGTATTTT
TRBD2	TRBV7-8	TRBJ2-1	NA	CASSLGGTSGGLSQFF	TGTGCCAGCAGCTTAGGCGGCACTAGCGGGGGGTTATCGCAGTTCTTC
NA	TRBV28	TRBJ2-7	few	CASSQDSLQDEQYF	TGTGCCAGCAGTCAAGACAGTTTACAGGACGAGCAGTACTTC
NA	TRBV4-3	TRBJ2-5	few	CASSQDVLRETQYF	TGCGCCAGCAGCCAAGATGTTCTAAGAGAGACCCAGTACTTC
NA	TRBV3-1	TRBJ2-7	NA	CASSQAQDGDYEQYF	TGTGCCAGCAGTCAGGCCCAGGACGGGGACTACGAGCAGTACTTC
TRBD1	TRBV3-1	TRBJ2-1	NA	CASGTGGTSYNEQFF	TGTGCCAGTGGGACAGGGGGAACTTCCTACAATGAGCAGTTCTTC
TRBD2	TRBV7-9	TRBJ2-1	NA	CASSPWLAGGLNEQFF	TGTGCCAGCAGCCCGTGGCTAGCGGGGGGGCTCAATGAGCAGTTCTTC
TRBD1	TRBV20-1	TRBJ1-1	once	CSAQDRAGAEAFF	TGCAGTGCTCAAGACAGGGCAGGCGCTGAAGCTTTCTTT
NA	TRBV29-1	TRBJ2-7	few	CSAGRGSYEQYF	TGCAGCGCCGGCCGGGGTTCCTACGAGCAGTACTTC
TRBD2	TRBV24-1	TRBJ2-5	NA	CATSSERGGAQYF	TGTGCCACCAGCTCAGAGAGGGGAGGGGCCCAGTACTTC
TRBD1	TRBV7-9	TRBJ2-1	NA	CASSLYLLGGQGAYEQFF	TGTGCCAGCAGCTTATACTTACTAGGGGGACAGGGAGCCTATGAGCAGTTCTTC
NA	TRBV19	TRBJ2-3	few	CASSSSALPQYF	TGTGCCAGTAGTTCCTCCGCCCTGCCGCAGTATTTT
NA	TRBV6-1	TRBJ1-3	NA	CASSPGSTGNTIYF	TGTGCCAGCAGCCCAGGGAGTACGGGAAACACCATATATTTT
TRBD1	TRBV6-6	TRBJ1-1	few	CASRGTENTEAFF	TGTGCCAGCAGGGGGACAGAAAACACTGAAGCTTTCTTT
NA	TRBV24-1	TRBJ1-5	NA	CATSGLTGKDQPQHF	TGTGCCACCAGTGGCCTCACAGGGAAGGACCAGCCCCAGCATTTT
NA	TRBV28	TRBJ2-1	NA	CASSLSGLPNEQFF	TGTGCCAGCAGTTTGTCAGGTTTACCAAATGAGCAGTTCTTC
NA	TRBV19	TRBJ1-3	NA	CASSIGPDSGNTIYF	TGTGCCAGTAGTATTGGGCCAGACTCTGGAAACACCATATATTTT
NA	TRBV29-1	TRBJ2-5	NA	CSVEGTDQETQYF	TGCAGCGTTGAAGGGACAGACCAAGAGACCCAGTACTTC
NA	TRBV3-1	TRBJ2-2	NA	CASSQRRTGELFF	TGTGCCAGCAGCCAACGGCGGACCGGGGAGCTGTTTTTT
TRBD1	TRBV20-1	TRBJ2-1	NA	CSAREDRGGLRFF	TGCAGTGCTAGAGAGGACAGGGGGGGTCTTCGGTTCTTC
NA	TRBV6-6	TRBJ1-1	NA	CAGRTEMNTEAFF	TGTGCCGGACGGACGGAGATGAACACTGAAGCTTTCTTT
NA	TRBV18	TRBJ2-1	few	CASSPPRDAYYNEQFF	TGTGCCAGCTCACCACCGAGGGACGCCTACTACAATGAGCAGTTCTTC
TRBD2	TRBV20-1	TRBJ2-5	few	CSARELAPKDITQETQYF	TGCAGTGCTAGAGAACTAGCGCCCAAAGATATAACCCAAGAGACCCAGTACTTC
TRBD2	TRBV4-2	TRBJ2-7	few	CASSQGGLAPEQYF	TGTGCCAGCAGCCAAGGGGGACTAGCACCCGAGCAGTACTTC
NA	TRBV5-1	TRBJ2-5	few	CASSSRVRSQETQYF	TGCGCCAGCAGCTCCAGGGTGAGGTCACAAGAGACCCAGTACTTC
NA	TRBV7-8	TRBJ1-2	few	CASSVGRYYGYTF	TGTGCCAGCAGCGTAGGACGGTACTATGGCTACACCTTC
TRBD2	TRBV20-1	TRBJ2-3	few	CSARLKFPRGASDTQYF	TGCAGTGCTAGACTCAAGTTCCCGCGGGGGGCCTCGGATACGCAGTATTTT
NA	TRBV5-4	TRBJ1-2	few	CASSLAGSVYGYTF	TGTGCCAGCAGCTTGGCCGGGTCCGTCTATGGCTACACCTTC
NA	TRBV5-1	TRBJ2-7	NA	CASSLGVQIYEQYF	TGCGCCAGCAGCTTGGGCGTTCAGATATACGAGCAGTACTTC
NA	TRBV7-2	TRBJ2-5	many	CASSSDNQETQYF	TGTGCCAGCAGCTCGGACAACCAAGAGACCCAGTACTTC